This record looks at one TCR beta chain sequence and its context. Its recognized antigen is unknown. No base quality values were provided; no much bigger clone lies one nucleotide off. At one collaborating source in Seattle, patients were enrolled during active infection and were followed longitudinally through the course of disease. Each collaborating institution followed its own protocols to collect whole blood in K2EDTA tubes. For TCRbeta analysis, collaborators shipped samples as frozen whole blood, isolated PBMCs, or DNA extracted from either of those sample types. This record comes from a study of blood T cell repertoires in COVID-19 (dated by TCRdb to 2020 to 2021). The study in broad terms: The collaborator samples originated in the United States, Italy and Spain and spanned the acute and convalescent phases of COVID-19. Sample metadata almost always included a de-identified subject ID, COVID-19 status, age in years and sex. The prospective study material was composed of cDNA or gDNA derived from T cells, B-cell-depleted T cells, or PBMCs. The repertoires were released in a freely available public database intended as a resource for research on the immune response to SARS-CoV-2. Samples came from the ongoing ImmuneRACE study (first 160 participants) plus 1,254 subjects from 6 global collaborators. The dataset comprised deeply sampled blood TCRbeta repertoires from subjects exposed to, actively infected with, or recovered from COVID-19. Where HLA class I and class II types were available, the types were taken from metadata supplied by the sample provider, not from assay-based typing. On the study overall, not on this receptor specifically: How much clinical and demographic metadata was included differed by source and by participant, and the metadata was provided uncurated.

TCRbeta CDR3 regions were amplified from genomic DNA by means of the immunoSEQ Assay, a bias-controlled multiplex PCR. Per the source publication's procedure: The number of nucleated cells in each sample was estimated from the amplification of reference gene primers within the assay. To quantify the absolute abundance of each unique TCRbeta CDR3 rearrangement, sequence reads were collapsed and filtered. For each sample, productive Simpson clonality was calculated as the square root of Simpson's diversity index across productive rearrangements. Imported from immuneACCESS, the table was reduced by TCRdb to in-frame sequences with V and J called. These copies leave out some clones; in studies compared against another copy, an unresolved V gene accounts for under half, and the cause of the remainder is not known. Clone size and V and J calls were adopted from that table, with D and trimming inferred from the DNA. This sample holds roughly 87,000 clones; about 85% were observed only once. Of the sample, approximately 2.8% falls within the top ten clones.

The junction shows trimming of 3 bases on V and 7 bases on J, and the gene matches do not reach 2 bases of it. The CDR3 has 13 amino acids, counting the end cysteine and phenylalanine. Here the CDR3 DNA is all that survives: 39 bases in frame from base 1. CDR1 GTSNPN and CDR2 SVGIG are derived from the germline V gene (reference sequence). The rearrangement combines TRBV30 with TRBJ1-6; TRBD1 fits 8 bases in the junction. The sequence was collected from a woman of 80 years or more with COVID-19, enrolled during active disease. Sequencing was carried out using peripheral blood. The DNA sequence is TGTGCCTGGAGGCACAGGGGGAATTCACCCCTCCACTTT. This codes for CAWRHRGNSPLHF.